This T cell receptor (beta chain) is drawn from a study of T cell repertoires in cytomegalovirus infection (dated by TCRdb to between 2017 and 2020). Describing the broader study: The HLA type of each donor mattered for the analysis, because public TCR beta signatures pointed to carriage of CMV infection along with the matching HLA type. Points the paper makes about the study in general: In both this cohort and an independent cohort of 350 or so donors, the cumulative frequency of public TCR beta family members distinguished carriers of CMV infection plus the relevant HLA type. In the ex vivo response, HLA-C-restricted CMV-specific TCR beta clonotypes were dominant, and in two of eight donors the single most frequent clonotype came from this HLA-C-restricted group.

Many counts were recorded for this clonotype. Its recognized antigen is unknown. Base-call qualities are not available, and no considerably larger clone is one nucleotide away. TCRdb shows the sequencer as Illumina HiSeq 1500. Using fastp at Q25 and MiXCR, TCRdb reprocessed the public reads and kept productive beta chains. Every CDR3 protein is listed once, alongside the most common genes and DNA of its rows. Counted in this sample were hundreds of thousands of distinct CDR3 sequences; 6% to 8% of them appeared once. Of the sample, around 6.9% is held by the ten largest clones. Trimming takes 11 bases off V and 7 bases off J; junction bases not matched to a gene: 20. The cysteine opens and the phenylalanine closes a CDR3 of 15 amino acids. The kept DNA is CDR3 alone, 45 bases in frame from the first base. The germline V gene specifies SNHLY as CDR1 and FYNNEI as CDR2.

This receptor chain uses TRBV2 and TRBJ2-7, with 7 bases aligning to TRBD1. The sequence was obtained from a human donor in good health (CMV status not recorded). Some clones in this sample may be carry-over from other donors' samples. The sample comprised PBMCs. The CDR3: CARGSAWTGEEEQYF. The nucleotide sequence reads as follows: TGTGCCCGCGGGTCGGCCTGGACAGGTGAGGAGGAGCAGTACTTC.